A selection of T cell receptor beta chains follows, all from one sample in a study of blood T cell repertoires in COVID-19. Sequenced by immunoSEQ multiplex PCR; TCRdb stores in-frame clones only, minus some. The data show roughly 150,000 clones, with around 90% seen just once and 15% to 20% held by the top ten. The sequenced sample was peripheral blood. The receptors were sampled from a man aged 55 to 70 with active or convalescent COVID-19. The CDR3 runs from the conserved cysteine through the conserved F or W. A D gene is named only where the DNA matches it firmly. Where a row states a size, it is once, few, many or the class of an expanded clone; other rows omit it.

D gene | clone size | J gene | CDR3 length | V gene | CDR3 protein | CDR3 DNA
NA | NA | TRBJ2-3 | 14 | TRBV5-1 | CASSLVQSTDTQYF | TGCGCCAGCAGCTTGGTACAGTCTACAGATACGCAGTATTTT
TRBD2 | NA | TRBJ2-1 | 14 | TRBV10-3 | CAISDREGNNEQFF | TGTGCCATCAGTGACAGGGAGGGTAACAATGAGCAGTTCTTC
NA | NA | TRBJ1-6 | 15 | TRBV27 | CASGGYRNFNSPLHF | TGTGCCAGCGGGGGGTACAGGAATTTTAATTCACCCCTCCACTTT
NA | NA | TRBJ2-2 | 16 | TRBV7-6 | CASSTGTLLNTGELFF | TGTGCCAGCAGCACCGGGACTCTCTTGAACACCGGGGAGCTGTTTTTT
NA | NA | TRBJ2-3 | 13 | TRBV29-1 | CSVTPQGQDTQYF | TGCAGCGTGACCCCACAGGGCCAAGATACGCAGTATTTT
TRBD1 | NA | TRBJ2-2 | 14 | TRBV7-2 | CASRTGPNTGELFF | TGTGCCAGCAGGACAGGGCCGAACACCGGGGAGCTGTTTTTT
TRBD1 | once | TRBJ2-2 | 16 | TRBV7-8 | CASSLQTGGDTGELFF | TGTGCCAGCAGCTTACAGACAGGGGGCGACACCGGGGAGCTGTTTTTT
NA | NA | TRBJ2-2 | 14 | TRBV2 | CASISRLNTGELFF | TGTGCCAGCATCAGCAGGCTGAACACCGGGGAGCTGTTTTTT
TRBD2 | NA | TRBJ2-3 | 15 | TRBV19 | CASSIGGRATDTQYF | TGTGCCAGTAGTATAGGGGGGAGGGCCACAGATACGCAGTATTTT
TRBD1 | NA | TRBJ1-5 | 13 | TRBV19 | CASRDRGNQPQHF | TGTGCCAGCAGGGACAGGGGCAATCAGCCCCAGCATTTT
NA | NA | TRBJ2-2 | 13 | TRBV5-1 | CASSSLDTGELFF | TGCGCCAGCAGCTCGCTAGACACCGGGGAGCTGTTTTTT
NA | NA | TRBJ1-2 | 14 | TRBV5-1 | CASSLEPIVYGYTF | TGCGCCAGCAGCTTGGAGCCGATCGTCTATGGCTACACCTTC
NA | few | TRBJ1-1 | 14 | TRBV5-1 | CASSLEGANTEAFF | TGCGCCAGCAGCTTGGAAGGGGCGAACACTGAAGCTTTCTTT
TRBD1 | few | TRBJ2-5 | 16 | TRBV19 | CASKDRARGSQETQYF | TGTGCCAGCAAGGACAGGGCTCGGGGTTCCCAAGAGACCCAGTACTTC